Included here is one T cell receptor beta chain sequence, with context. This sample was included in a study of control samples from healthy donors and cancer patients. The CDR3 contains 15 residues. Per germline, CDR1 LNHDA and CDR2 SQIVND (reference sequence). Trimming removed 5 bases from V and 2 bases from J; junction bases left unmatched: 7. The repertoire was sequenced with immunoSEQ multiplex PCR; TCRdb's copy has only in-frame clones and lacks some. This sample has about 150,000 clones, with 93% found just once. This sequence joins TRBV19 and TRBJ2-7, with 9 bases lining up with TRBD2. Sequencing was done on a sample of blood. The TCR was taken from a man aged 45-60 years in good health. The CDR3 nucleotides are TGTGCCAGTAGTGGAGTGGCTAGCGGGACCTACGAGCAGTACTTC. Translation: CASSGVASGTYEQYF.